The entry that follows covers one T cell receptor beta chain sequence. This clonotype was picked up a small number of times. Its recognized antigen is unknown. It has no much larger one-base neighbor in the sample; base qualities were not kept. To prepare the library, 5' RACE was applied. The data were produced on an Illumina MiSeq. TCRdb reworked the public reads: Q25 trimming with fastp, MiXCR clone assembly, productive beta chains retained. Duplicate CDR3 protein sequences are folded into a single record with the most common DNA and genes. The sample has approximately 50,000 distinct CDR3 sequences on record, about 15% of them singletons. 15% to 20% of the sample goes to the ten largest clones. This sample is drawn from a study of T cells of healthy individuals (dated by TCRdb to 2016 to 2019). Sequences KGHSH (CDR1) and LQKENI (CDR2) are obtained from the germline V gene. V and J lose 5 bases and 4 bases, and a span of 24 bases separates them. The CDR3, from cysteine to phenylalanine, totals 17 residues. Only the CDR3 DNA is retained, 51 bases long and in frame from the first base.

The sequence came from a human donor in good health. The chain uses TRBV18 and TRBJ2-7; TRBD1 could be the D gene, as 6 bases match. The DNA reads as follows: TGTGCCAGCTCATCCGACAGGATTCAGCAGGTCAAATACGAGCAGTACTTC. Translated, it gives CASSSDRIQQVKYEQYF.